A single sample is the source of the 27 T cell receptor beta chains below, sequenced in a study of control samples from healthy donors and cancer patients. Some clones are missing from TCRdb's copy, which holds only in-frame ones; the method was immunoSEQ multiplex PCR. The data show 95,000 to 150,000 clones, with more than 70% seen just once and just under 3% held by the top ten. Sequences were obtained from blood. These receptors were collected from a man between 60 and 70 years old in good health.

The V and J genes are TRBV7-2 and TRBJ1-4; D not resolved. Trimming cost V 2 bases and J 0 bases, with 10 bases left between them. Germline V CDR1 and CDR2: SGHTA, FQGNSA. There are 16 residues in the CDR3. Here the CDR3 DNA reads TGTGCCAGCAGCTTACGGCCAGGTGCAACTAATGAAAAACTGTTTTTT. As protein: CASSLRPGATNEKLFF.

The CDR3 DNA sequence: TGTGCCTGGAGTCCGACGGAACGGTCCCCTGGAAACACCATATATTTT. Translated: CAWSPTERSPGNTIYF. This chain connects TRBV30 to TRBJ1-3; D is undetermined. V was clipped by 2 bases and J by 2 bases, with 16 bases between them. The CDR3 contains 16 residues. The germline gives CDR1 GTSNPN, CDR2 SVGIG (reference sequence).

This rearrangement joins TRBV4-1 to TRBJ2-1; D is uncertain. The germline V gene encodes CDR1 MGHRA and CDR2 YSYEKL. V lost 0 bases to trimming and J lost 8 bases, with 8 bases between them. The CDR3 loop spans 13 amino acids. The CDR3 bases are TGCGCCAGCAGCCAAGATTCAATCTATGAGCAGTTCTTC. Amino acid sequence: CASSQDSIYEQFF.

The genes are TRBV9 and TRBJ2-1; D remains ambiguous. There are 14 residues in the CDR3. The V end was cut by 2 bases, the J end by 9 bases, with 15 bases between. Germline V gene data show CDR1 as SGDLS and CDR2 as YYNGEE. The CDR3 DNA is TGTGCCAGCAGCGTGTCCCAGTCCGGCGCTGAGCAGTTCTTC. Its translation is CASSVSQSGAEQFF.

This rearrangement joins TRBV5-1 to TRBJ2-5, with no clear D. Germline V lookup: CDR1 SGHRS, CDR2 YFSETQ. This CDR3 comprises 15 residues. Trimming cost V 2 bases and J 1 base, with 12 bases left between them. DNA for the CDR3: TGCGCCAGCAGCTTCGGTAGTGTGGGCCAAGAGACCCAGTACTTC. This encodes CASSFGSVGQETQYF.

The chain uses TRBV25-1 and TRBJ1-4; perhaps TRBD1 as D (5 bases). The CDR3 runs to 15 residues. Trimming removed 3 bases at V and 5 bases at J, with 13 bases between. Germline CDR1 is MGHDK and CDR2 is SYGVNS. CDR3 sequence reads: CASSDKTALNEKLFF. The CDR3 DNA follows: TGTGCCAGCAGTGACAAGACAGCCTTAAATGAAAAACTGTTTTTT. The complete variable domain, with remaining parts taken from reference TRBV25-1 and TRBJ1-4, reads EADIYQTPRYLVIGTGKKITLECSQTMGHDKMYWYQQDPGMELHLIHYSYGVNSTEKGDLSSESTVSRIRTEHFPLTLESARPSHTSQYLCASSDKTALNEKLFFGSGTQLSVL.

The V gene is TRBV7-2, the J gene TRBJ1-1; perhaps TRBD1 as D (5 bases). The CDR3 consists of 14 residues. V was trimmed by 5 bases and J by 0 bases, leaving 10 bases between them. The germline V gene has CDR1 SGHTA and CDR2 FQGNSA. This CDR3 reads CASSTGGLNTEAFF. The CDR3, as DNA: TGTGCCAGCAGCACCGGGGGATTGAACACTGAAGCTTTCTTT.

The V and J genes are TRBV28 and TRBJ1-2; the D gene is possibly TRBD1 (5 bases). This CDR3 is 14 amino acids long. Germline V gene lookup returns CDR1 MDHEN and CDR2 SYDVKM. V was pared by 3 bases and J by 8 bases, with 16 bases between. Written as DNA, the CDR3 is TGTGCCAGCAGTTTGGGGCGTATCATGGGGGGCTACACCTTC. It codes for CASSLGRIMGGYTF.

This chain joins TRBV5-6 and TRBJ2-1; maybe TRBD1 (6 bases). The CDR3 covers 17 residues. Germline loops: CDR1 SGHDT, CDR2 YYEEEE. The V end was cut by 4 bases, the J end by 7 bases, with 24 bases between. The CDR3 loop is CASSLLGIGQGRNEQFF. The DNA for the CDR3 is TGTGCCAGCAGCCTCCTTGGGATCGGGCAGGGGAGAAATGAGCAGTTCTTC. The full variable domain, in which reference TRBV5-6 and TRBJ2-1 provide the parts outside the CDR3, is DAGVTQSPTHLIKTRGQQVTLRCSPKSGHDTVSWYQQALGQGPQFIFQYYEEEERQRGNFPDRFSGHQFPNYSSELNVNALLLGDSALYLCASSLLGIGQGRNEQFFGPGTRLTVL.

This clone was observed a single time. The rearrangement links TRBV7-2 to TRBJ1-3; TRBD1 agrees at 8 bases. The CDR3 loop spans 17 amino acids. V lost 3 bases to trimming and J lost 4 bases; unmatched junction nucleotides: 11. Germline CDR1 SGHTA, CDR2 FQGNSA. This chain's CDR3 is CASSLGGQGVTGNTIYF. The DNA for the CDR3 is TGTGCCAGCAGCTTGGGTGGACAGGGAGTCACCGGAAACACCATATATTTT. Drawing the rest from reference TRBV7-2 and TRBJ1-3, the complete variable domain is GAGVSQSPSNKVTEKGKDVELRCDPISGHTALYWYRQSLGQGLEFLIYFQGNSAPDKSGLPSDRFSAERTGGSVSTLTIQRTQQEDSAVYLCASSLGGQGVTGNTIYFGEGSWLTVV.

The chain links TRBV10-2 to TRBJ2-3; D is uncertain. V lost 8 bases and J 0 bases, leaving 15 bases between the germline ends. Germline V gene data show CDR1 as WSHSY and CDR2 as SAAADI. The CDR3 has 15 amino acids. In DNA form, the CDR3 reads TGCGCCAGCTCACTCTTAGGTGTGAGCACAGATACGCAGTATTTT. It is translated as CASSLLGVSTDTQYF.

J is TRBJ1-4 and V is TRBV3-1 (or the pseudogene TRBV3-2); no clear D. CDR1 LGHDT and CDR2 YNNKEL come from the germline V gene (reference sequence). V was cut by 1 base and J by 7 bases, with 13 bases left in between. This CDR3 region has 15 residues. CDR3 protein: CASSQVLVLGEKLFF. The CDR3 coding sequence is TGTGCCAGCAGCCAAGTTTTGGTTTTGGGTGAAAAACTGTTTTTT.

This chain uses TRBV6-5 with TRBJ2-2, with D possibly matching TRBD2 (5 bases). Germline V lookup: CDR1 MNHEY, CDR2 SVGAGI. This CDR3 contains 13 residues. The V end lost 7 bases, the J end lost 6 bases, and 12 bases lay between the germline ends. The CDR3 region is CASTGTGAGELFF. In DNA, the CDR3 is TGTGCCAGCACGGGCACCGGGGCCGGGGAGCTGTTTTTT.

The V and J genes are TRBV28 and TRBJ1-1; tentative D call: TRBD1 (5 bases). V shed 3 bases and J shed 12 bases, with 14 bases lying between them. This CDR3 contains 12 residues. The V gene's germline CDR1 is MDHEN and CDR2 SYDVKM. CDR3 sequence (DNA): TGTGCCAGCAGTTTTGGGGCAGGGCGACCTTTCTTT. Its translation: CASSFGAGRPFF. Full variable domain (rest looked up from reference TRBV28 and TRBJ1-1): DVKVTQSSRYLVKRTGEKVFLECVQDMDHENMFWYRQDPGLGLRLIYFSYDVKMKEKGDIPEGYSVSREKKERFSLILESASTNQTSMYLCASSFGAGRPFFGQGTRLTVV.

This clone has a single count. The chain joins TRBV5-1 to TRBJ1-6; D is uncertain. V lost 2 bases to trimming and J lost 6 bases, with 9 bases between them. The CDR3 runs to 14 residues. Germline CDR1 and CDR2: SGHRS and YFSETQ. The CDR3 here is CASSLGIFNSPLHF. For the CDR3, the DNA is TGCGCCAGCAGCTTAGGTATATTTAATTCACCCCTCCACTTT.

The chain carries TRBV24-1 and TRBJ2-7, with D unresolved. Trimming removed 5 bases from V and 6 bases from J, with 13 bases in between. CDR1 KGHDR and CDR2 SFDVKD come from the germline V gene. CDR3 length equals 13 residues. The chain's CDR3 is CATSGTGLGEQYF. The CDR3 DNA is TGTGCCACCAGTGGAACCGGGCTCGGCGAGCAGTACTTC.

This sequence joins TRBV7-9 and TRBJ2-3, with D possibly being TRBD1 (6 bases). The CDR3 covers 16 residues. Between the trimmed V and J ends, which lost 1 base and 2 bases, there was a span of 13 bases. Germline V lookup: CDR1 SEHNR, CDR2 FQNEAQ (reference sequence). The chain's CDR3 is CASSLVLQGLTDTQYF. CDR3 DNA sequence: TGTGCCAGCAGCTTAGTCTTGCAGGGGCTCACAGATACGCAGTATTTT.

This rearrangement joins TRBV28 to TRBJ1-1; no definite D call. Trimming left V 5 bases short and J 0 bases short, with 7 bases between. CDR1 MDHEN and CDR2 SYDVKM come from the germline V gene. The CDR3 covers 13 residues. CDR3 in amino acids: CASSNTVNTEAFF. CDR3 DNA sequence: TGTGCCAGCAGTAATACGGTGAACACTGAAGCTTTCTTT.

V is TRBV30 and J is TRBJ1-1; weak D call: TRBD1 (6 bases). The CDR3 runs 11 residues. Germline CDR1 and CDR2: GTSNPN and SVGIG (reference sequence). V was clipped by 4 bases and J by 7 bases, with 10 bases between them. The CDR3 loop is CAWNTGFEAFF. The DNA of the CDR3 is TGTGCCTGGAATACAGGGTTTGAAGCTTTCTTT.

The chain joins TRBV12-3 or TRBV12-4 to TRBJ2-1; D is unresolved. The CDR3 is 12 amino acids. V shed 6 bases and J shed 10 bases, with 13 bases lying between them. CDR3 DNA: TGTGCCAGCAGCTTTTCAGACTCGGAGCAGTTCTTC. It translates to CASSFSDSEQFF.

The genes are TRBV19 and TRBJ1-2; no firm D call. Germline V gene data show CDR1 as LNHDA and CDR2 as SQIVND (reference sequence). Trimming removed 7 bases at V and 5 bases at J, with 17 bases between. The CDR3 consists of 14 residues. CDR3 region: CASTDDHRIYGYTF. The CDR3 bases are TGTGCCAGTACGGACGATCACCGGATTTATGGCTACACCTTC.

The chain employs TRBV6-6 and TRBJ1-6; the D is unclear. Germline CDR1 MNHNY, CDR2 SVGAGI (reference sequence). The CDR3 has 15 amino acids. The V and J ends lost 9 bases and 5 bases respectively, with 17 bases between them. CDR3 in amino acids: CASGQYPRDNSPLHF. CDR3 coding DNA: TGTGCCAGTGGCCAGTATCCGAGAGATAATTCACCCCTCCACTTT.

CDR3 sequence: CASKPLMTGDYGYTF. The DNA of the CDR3 is TGTGCCAGCAAACCTTTAATGACAGGGGACTATGGCTACACCTTC. This rearrangement joins TRBV2 to TRBJ1-2, with 8 nucleotides matching TRBD1. Germline V gives CDR1 SNHLY, CDR2 FYNNEI. V dropped 7 bases and J dropped 3; count of bases not matched to a gene: 10. This CDR3 spans 15 amino acids.

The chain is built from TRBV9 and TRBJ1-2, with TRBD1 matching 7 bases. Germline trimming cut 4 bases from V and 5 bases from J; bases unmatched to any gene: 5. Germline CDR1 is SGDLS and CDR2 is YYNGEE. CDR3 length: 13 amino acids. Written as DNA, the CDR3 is TGTGCCAGCAGCCTAGGGACAGCTTATGGCTACACCTTC. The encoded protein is CASSLGTAYGYTF.

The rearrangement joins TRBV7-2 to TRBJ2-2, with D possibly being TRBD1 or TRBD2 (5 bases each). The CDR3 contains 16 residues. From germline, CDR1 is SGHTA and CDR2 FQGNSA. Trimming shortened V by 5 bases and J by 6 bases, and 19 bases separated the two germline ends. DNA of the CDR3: TGTGCCAGCAGCGGCCAACCGGGGCCATCTTCCGGGGAGCTGTTTTTT. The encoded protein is CASSGQPGPSSGELFF.

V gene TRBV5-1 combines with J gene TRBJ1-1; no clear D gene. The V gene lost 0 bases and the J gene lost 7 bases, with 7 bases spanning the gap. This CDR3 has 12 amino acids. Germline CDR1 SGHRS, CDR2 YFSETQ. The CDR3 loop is CASSLDVREAFF. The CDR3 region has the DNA TGCGCCAGCAGCTTGGATGTTCGTGAAGCTTTCTTT.

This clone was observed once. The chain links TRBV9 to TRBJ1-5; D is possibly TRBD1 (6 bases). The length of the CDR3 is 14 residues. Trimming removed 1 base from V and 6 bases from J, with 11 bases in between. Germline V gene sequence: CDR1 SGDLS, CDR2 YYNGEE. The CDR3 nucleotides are TGTGCCAGCAGCGTAACGGGACAAGGTCAGCCCCAGCATTTT. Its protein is CASSVTGQGQPQHF.